The rows below give T cell receptor beta chains drawn from one sample of a study of control samples from healthy donors and cancer patients. Some clones are missing from TCRdb's copy, which holds only in-frame ones; the method was immunoSEQ multiplex PCR. The table lists about 220,000 clones, 90% to 95% of them singletons. What was sequenced was blood. The receptors were gathered from a man aged 50-59 years in good health. CDR3s include the opening cysteine and the closing phenylalanine or tryptophan. The D gene is left open where the match is weak. A row's size may be missing; if present it is once, few, many or a size class.

D	size	V	J	CDR3	DNA
NA	NA	TRBV29-1	TRBJ1-2	CSVEDLDQRSGYTF	TGCAGCGTTGAAGATCTGGATCAGCGATCTGGCTACACCTTC
NA	NA	TRBV7-8	TRBJ2-1	CASHLGGANEQFF	TGTGCCAGCCACCTAGGTGGGGCCAATGAGCAGTTCTTC
NA	NA	TRBV7-2	TRBJ1-2	CASSSSPGYTF	TGTGCCAGCAGCTCCTCCCCTGGCTACACCTTC
NA	NA	TRBV9	TRBJ2-2	CASSVPGTFNTGELFF	TGTGCCAGCAGCGTTCCCGGGACTTTCAACACCGGGGAGCTGTTTTTT
TRBD2	NA	TRBV11-2	TRBJ2-1	CASSLDRVGSGGEYNEQFF	TGTGCCAGCAGCTTAGATCGAGTAGGTAGCGGGGGGGAATACAATGAGCAGTTCTTC
NA	NA	TRBV5-1	TRBJ2-5	CASSLRLRGETQYF	TGCGCCAGCAGCCTCCGACTGAGAGGAGAGACCCAGTACTTC
NA	once	TRBV21-1	TRBJ1-3	CASSKQGSSGNTIYF	TGTGCCAGCAGCAAGCAGGGTAGCTCTGGAAACACCATATATTTT
NA	NA	TRBV6-5	TRBJ2-2	CASSQRGQNTGELFF	TGTGCCAGCAGCCAACGGGGACAAAACACCGGGGAGCTGTTTTTT
TRBD1	NA	TRBV5-1	TRBJ1-2	CASSFRDSTHGYTF	TGCGCCAGCAGCTTCCGGGACAGCACACATGGCTACACCTTC
NA	once	TRBV7-3	TRBJ2-3	CASGPQATDTQYF	TGTGCCAGCGGCCCTCAAGCGACAGATACGCAGTATTTT
NA	NA	TRBV6-5	TRBJ1-1	CASTPYLGTTEAFF	TGTGCCAGCACCCCCTACTTGGGGACCACTGAAGCTTTCTTT
NA	NA	TRBV7-8	TRBJ2-1	CASRSDFYNEQFF	TGTGCCAGCCGGTCAGATTTCTACAATGAGCAGTTCTTC
TRBD1	NA	TRBV7-9	TRBJ1-1	CASSTWTGMNTEAFF	TGTGCCAGCAGCACATGGACAGGGATGAACACTGAAGCTTTCTTT
NA	NA	TRBV6-2/TRBV6-3	TRBJ1-5	CASSYSSVSGSALQHF	TGTGCCAGCAGTTACTCTTCCGTCTCTGGATCAGCCCTTCAGCATTTT
NA	once	TRBV28	TRBJ1-2	CASRTGTLSDGYTF	TGTGCCAGCAGGACCGGGACGTTATCGGACGGCTACACCTTC
NA	NA	TRBV19	TRBJ2-2	CASSIWGQNTGELFF	TGTGCCAGTAGTATCTGGGGACAGAACACCGGGGAGCTGTTTTTT
NA	NA	TRBV6-2/TRBV6-3	TRBJ1-3	CASSYSTSSGNTIYF	TGTGCCAGCAGTTACTCGACCAGCTCTGGAAACACCATATATTTT
TRBD1	NA	TRBV4-1	TRBJ1-1	CASSLRDRENTEAFF	TGCGCCAGCAGCCTCCGGGACAGGGAGAACACTGAAGCTTTCTTT
NA	NA	TRBV24-1	TRBJ2-5	CATSDLIGQQETQYF	TGTGCCACCAGTGATTTGATCGGGCAGCAAGAGACCCAGTACTTC
TRBD2	NA	TRBV18	TRBJ2-3	CASSPPGTSGTYTQYF	TGTGCCAGCTCACCACCGGGGACTAGCGGCACGTATACGCAGTATTTT
NA	NA	TRBV5-1	TRBJ2-5	CASSPDGQETQYF	TGCGCCAGCAGCCCCGACGGTCAAGAGACCCAGTACTTC
NA	once	TRBV28	TRBJ1-2	CASRWTANYGYTF	TGTGCCAGCAGGTGGACCGCTAACTATGGCTACACCTTC